Each of the 12 T cell receptor beta chains below was sequenced from the same sample in a study of tissue T cells after allogeneic stem cell transplantation (dated by TCRdb to the early 2020s). Receptors were amplified or captured by the immunoSEQ multiplex PCR assay. The immuneACCESS repertoire file appears here via TCRdb, limited to in-frame rearrangements. These files lack a portion of the clones; in checked studies, under half of the deficit traces to unresolved V genes, and the cause of the others is not known. This sample lists over 7,000 clones; 65% to 70% were detected once. The top ten clonotypes cover about 0.78% of the sample. The specimen was blood. These receptors all come from a female BALB/c mouse in good health. With respect to MHC, this strain carries the haplotype H2-d.

As for this clone: Mouse names are used for the genes. The CDR3 end is not reached by the read, which stops 1 residue before it; the germline J gene fills it in. V usage is TRBV14 and J usage is TRBJ2-5, with 9 bases matching TRBD1. The length of the CDR3 is 15 residues. The junction had 3 bases not matched to a gene; V was cut back by 4 bases and J by 0 bases. CDR1 is SGHDT, CDR2 FRDEAV, per germline. The part of the CDR3 DNA that was read is TGTGCCAGCAGTCGACAGGGGGTTAACCAAGACACCCAGTAC. Encoded protein: CASSRQGVNQDTQY. The complete CDR3 reads CASSRQGVNQDTQYF.

On this clone itself: The gene names here belong to mouse. The sequenced part of the CDR3 DNA is TGTGCCAGCGCCCGGGATGCAAACACAGAAGTCTTC. Amino acid sequence: CASARDANTEVF. The CDR3 reads in full as CASARDANTEVFF. This chain connects TRBV4 to TRBJ1-1; D gene unclear. The read ends 1 residue shy of where the CDR3 ends; the end is completed using the germline J gene. The germline V and J ends were trimmed by 8 bases and 0 bases, with 10 bases remaining between them. The CDR3 extends over 13 amino acids. Germline loops: CDR1 LGHDT, CDR2 YNNKQL (reference sequence).

Concerning this clone: Gene names denote mouse genes. Coverage ceases 1 residue before the CDR3 finishes, and the germline J gene fills in the end. The chain recombines TRBV13-1 with TRBJ1-6, with 9 nucleotides matching TRBD1. TRBJ1-6 is assigned to the ORF class and has an uncertain function. With V trimmed by 3 bases and J by 3 bases, 4 bases remained unmatched. CDR3 length: 16 residues. CDR1 NSHNY and CDR2 SYGAGN come from the germline V gene. CDR3 sequence: CASSGRDRDYNSPLYF. The CDR3 DNA, read in part, is TGTGCCAGCAGTGGCCGGGACAGGGACTATAATTCGCCCCTCTAC.

This clone was observed a few times. Mouse germline and gene names are used. The read is 1 residue too short to cover the CDR3 end, so that end is filled in from the germline J gene. J is TRBJ2-3 and V is TRBV4; TRBD2 matches at 7 bases. The CDR3 extends over 15 amino acids. Trimming took 5 bases from V and 0 from J; bases not matched to a gene: 5. Germline assignment: CDR1 LGHDT and CDR2 YNNKQL (reference sequence). The sequenced CDR3 bases are TGTGCCAGCAGCGCCTGGGGGAGGAGTGCAGAAACGCTGTAT. Translation gives CASSAWGRSAETLY. The entire CDR3 protein reads CASSAWGRSAETLYF.

In the case of this clone: Mouse gene names and germline throughout. The CDR3 extends 1 residue past the end of the read, so its final part is completed from the germline J gene. The chain joins TRBV4 to TRBJ1-2; D perhaps matches TRBD1 (5 bases). The length of the CDR3 is 13 residues. Germline values: CDR1 LGHDT, CDR2 YNNKQL (reference sequence). Trimming removed 5 bases from V and 0 bases from J, with 7 bases in between. The part of the CDR3 DNA that was read is TGTGCCAGCAGCCGGACAACAAACTCCGACTACACC. Residues: CASSRTTNSDYT. The full CDR3 reads CASSRTTNSDYTF.

This clone has a handful of counts. Mouse names are used for the genes. The read terminates 1 residue before the CDR3 end, so the remaining end is supplied by the germline J gene. The V call is TRBV20, the J call TRBJ2-7, with 11 nucleotides matching TRBD2. The CDR3 runs to 13 residues. Germline V gene sequence: CDR1 GFQATS, CDR2 STVNSAI. V trimming: 0 bases; J trimming: 9 bases; junction bases outside the gene matches: 4. This chain's CDR3 is CGAREGTGGGQYF. The sequenced part of the CDR3 DNA is TGTGGTGCTAGGGAAGGGACTGGGGGAGGACAGTAC. Using reference TRBV20 and TRBJ2-7 for the parts outside the CDR3, the full variable domain is GALVYQYPRRTICKSGTSMRMECQAVGFQATSVAWYRQSPQKTFELIALSTVNSAIKYEQNFTQEKFPISHPNLSFSSMTVLNAYLEDRGLYLCGAREGTGGGQYFGPGTRLTVL.

Details on this clone: Genes and germline are mouse. Read data end 1 residue before the CDR3 end; the end is taken from the germline J gene. The chain uses TRBV20 and TRBJ1-1; 7 bases are shared with TRBD1. CDR1 and CDR2 (germline): GFQATS, STVNSAI. The CDR3 contains 13 residues. V trimming: 3 bases; J trimming: 3 bases; junction bases outside the gene matches: 4. The covered CDR3 bases are TGTGGTGCTAGAAGGGGGCGGGACACAGAAGTCTTC. It encodes CGARRGRDTEVF. The whole CDR3 region reads CGARRGRDTEVFF.

With respect to this clone: Gene names are the mouse ones. The CDR3 goes on 1 residue after the read ends, and that part is filled in from the germline J gene. The J gene is TRBJ2-7, the V gene TRBV1, with 12 bases that match TRBD2. Germline V gene data show CDR1 as NSQYPW and CDR2 as LRSPGD (reference sequence). The length of the CDR3 is 14 residues. The V and J ends lost 6 bases and 6 bases, in that order; junction bases with no gene match: 6. CDR3 region: CTCRPGLGGSEQYF. The part of the CDR3 DNA that was read is TGCACCTGCAGGCCGGGACTGGGGGGAAGTGAACAGTAC.

Note on this clone: The listed genes are named as in mouse. The CDR3 extends 1 residue past the end of the read, so its final part is completed from the germline J gene. The chain has TRBV5 and TRBJ2-5, with 10 nucleotides matching TRBD2. Germline trimming cut 2 bases from V and 0 bases from J; bases unmatched to any gene: 2. From germline, CDR1 is LGHNA and CDR2 YNLKQL (reference sequence). The CDR3 has 16 amino acids. The sequenced CDR3 bases are TGTGCCAGCAGCCAACCTGGGGGGGCGAACCAAGACACCCAGTAC. Translation: CASSQPGGANQDTQY. The full CDR3 is CASSQPGGANQDTQYF.

Remarks on this clone: The gene symbols are mouse symbols. The read halts 1 residue ahead of the CDR3 end, with the missing end drawn from the germline J gene. This chain links TRBV29 with TRBJ1-1; a possible D gene is TRBD1 (6 bases). Germline V CDR1 and CDR2: MSHET, SYDVDS. The CDR3 extends over 15 amino acids. Trimming stripped 0 bases from V and 0 bases from J, with 8 bases between. Incomplete CDR3 DNA: TGTGCTAGCAGTTTATCGAGGGGGGCAAACACAGAAGTCTTC. It translates to CASSLSRGANTEVF. The CDR3 in its entirety is CASSLSRGANTEVFF.

As to this clone: The gene names here belong to mouse. Read coverage stops 1 residue before the CDR3 terminus; the germline J gene supplies the remainder. The chain has TRBV4 and TRBJ1-5; 8 nucleotides agree with TRBD1. This CDR3 contains 11 residues. With 8 bases clipped from V and 9 bases from J, the junction kept 3 bases outside the gene matches. Germline V gene data show CDR1 as LGHDT and CDR2 as YNNKQL (reference sequence). The chain's CDR3 is CASRQGRAPLF. The CDR3 DNA, read in part, is TGTGCCAGCCGACAGGGGCGGGCTCCGCTT.

Of note for this clone: Germline and genes: mouse. The CDR3 is cut off 1 residue early in the read; its end comes from the germline J gene. J is TRBJ2-5 and V is TRBV5, with 7 bases matching TRBD2. V gave up 4 bases and J gave up 2 bases; unmatched junction bases: 3. Germline V lookup: CDR1 LGHNA, CDR2 YNLKQL (reference sequence). CDR3 length: 14 residues. The CDR3 sequence: CASSLAGGQDTQYF. CDR3 bases read: TGTGCCAGCAGCCTAGCTGGGGGCCAAGACACCCAGTAC.